These 3 T cell receptor beta chains were all obtained from the same sample, sequenced in a study of response to subunit inactivated influenza vaccine. TCRdb reprocessed the RT-PCR reads via MiXCR and lists one record per CDR3 protein. The data hold roughly 460,000 distinct CDR3 sequences, with roughly 9.8% observed a single time. This specimen consisted of PBMCs from blood, obtained roughly 45 days after vaccination. The source is a man in his fifties who received an inactivated influenza vaccine.

Turning to this clonotype: A read error may explain this, as a much larger clone is one base away. The chain recombines TRBV18 with TRBJ2-6; tentative D call: TRBD1 (5 bases). This CDR3 spans 15 amino acids. The V gene lost 4 bases and the J gene lost 2 bases, with 9 bases spanning the gap. The V gene's germline CDR1 is KGHSH and CDR2 LQKENI. The CDR3 coding sequence is TGTGCCAGCTCACGACAGTGCGCTGGGGCCAACGTCCTGACTTTC. Its translation is CASSRQCAGANVLTF.

The V gene is TRBV3-1, the J gene TRBJ2-2; 9 bases map to TRBD2. The CDR3 is 14 amino acids. V gave up 8 bases and J gave up 8 bases; unmatched junction bases: 9. CDR1 is LGHDT and CDR2 is YNNKEL in the germline V gene (reference sequence). CDR3 bases: TGTGCCAGCGACAAGCGGGAGGCGGGAGGGGAGCTGTTTTTT. Translation: CASDKREAGGELFF.

This clonotype was counted only a few times. The CDR3 DNA reads TGTGCCAGCAGCTTTTATTACGGGTCGGGAGAGACCCAGTACTTC. Translated, it gives CASSFYYGSGETQYF. The V and J genes are TRBV5-4 and TRBJ2-5; the D is unclear. The CDR3 contains 15 residues. Germline V gene lookup returns CDR1 SGHNT and CDR2 YYREEE (reference sequence). V was trimmed by 2 bases and J by 4 bases, leaving 15 bases between them.